Each of the 30 T cell receptor beta chains below was sequenced from the same sample in a study of blood T cell repertoires in COVID-19. Some clones are missing from TCRdb's copy, which holds only in-frame ones; the method was immunoSEQ multiplex PCR. This table has 250,000 to 350,000 clones, roughly 90% appearing once. Sequenced input: PBMCs or T cells enriched from blood (not recorded which). The receptors here all came from a man in his 60s who had recovered from COVID-19.

The V and J genes are TRBV28 and TRBJ2-7; the D gene is possibly TRBD1 (6 bases). Germline CDR1 MDHEN, CDR2 SYDVKM. V gave up 7 bases and J gave up 2 bases, with 12 bases separating them. The CDR3 is 13 residues long. CDR3 amino acids: CASIGQTTYEQYF. The CDR3 DNA sequence: TGTGCCAGCATAGGACAGACCACCTACGAGCAGTACTTC.

The V and J genes are TRBV7-8 and TRBJ2-3; 11 bases map to TRBD2. CDR3 length: 18 residues. Trimming took 11 bases from V and 2 from J; bases not matched to a gene: 18. Germline assignment: CDR1 SGHVS and CDR2 FQNEAQ. The CDR3 protein is CAGSPLTSGGPTTDTQYF. CDR3 coding DNA: TGTGCCGGCTCCCCCCTTACTAGCGGGGGACCAACCACAGATACGCAGTATTTT. The full variable domain, completed using reference TRBV7-8 and TRBJ2-3, is GAGVSQSPRYKVAKRGQDVALRCDPISGHVSLFWYQQALGQGPEFLTYFQNEAQLDKSGLPSDRFFAERPEGSVSTLKIQRTQQEDSAVYLCAGSPLTSGGPTTDTQYFGPGTRLTVL.

The V call is TRBV2, the J call TRBJ1-2, with unresolved D. The CDR3 runs 15 residues. Germline V lookup: CDR1 SNHLY, CDR2 FYNNEI. The V gene lost 2 bases and the J gene lost 4 bases, with 14 bases spanning the gap. The CDR3 is CASSESGRSAYGYTF. The CDR3 DNA follows: TGTGCCAGCAGTGAATCCGGCAGGTCGGCCTATGGCTACACCTTC.

This rearrangement joins TRBV3-1 (or the pseudogene TRBV3-2) to TRBJ2-1, with 10 bases aligning to TRBD2. The V gene's germline CDR1 is LGHDT and CDR2 YNNKEL (reference sequence). The CDR3 runs to 15 residues. The V gene end was trimmed by 8 bases and the J gene end by 8 bases; junction bases not matched to a gene: 12. The CDR3, as DNA: TGTGCCAGCCAGTCTCTAGCGGGAGAGAAGGATGAGCAGTTCTTC. Amino acid sequence: CASQSLAGEKDEQFF.

V is TRBV7-3 and J is TRBJ2-2; 8 bases fit TRBD1. In germline, CDR1 is SGHTA, CDR2 FQGTGA. After removal of 5 bases from V and 7 bases from J, the junction contained 15 bases not matched to a gene. CDR3 length: 17 residues. In nucleotides, the CDR3 is TGTGCCAGCAGCACCCTCGGACAGGGTTTGAGGGGCGGGGAGCTGTTTTTT. Translated: CASSTLGQGLRGGELFF.

Details on this clone: Its ends do not fully match the called genes, so a read error is possible. The chain carries TRBV7-7 and TRBJ2-4, with 9 positions matching TRBD2. Per the germline V gene, CDR1 is SSHAT and CDR2 is FNYEAQ (reference sequence). The CDR3 sequence is 20 residues long. In nucleotides, the CDR3 is TGTGCTAGCAGTCAACAACTTTTAGCGGGGGAGCTTCTAGCCAAAAACATTCAGTACTTC. It specifies CASSQQLLAGELLAKNIQYF.

The chain joins TRBV30 to TRBJ1-6, with 7 positions matching TRBD1. Germline CDR1 is GTSNPN and CDR2 is SVGIG (reference sequence). V lost 3 bases, J lost 7 bases, and 12 bases stayed unmatched. The CDR3 covers 16 residues. Written as DNA, the CDR3 is TGTGCCTGGAGCCACAGGACGGGACAGCTAAATTCACCCCTCCACTTT. This translates into CAWSHRTGQLNSPLHF. The full variable domain, completed using reference TRBV30 and TRBJ1-6, is SQTIHQWPATLVQPVGSPLSLECTVEGTSNPNLYWYRQAAGRGLQLLFYSVGIGQISSEVPQNLSASRPQDRQFILSSKKLLLSDSGFYLCAWSHRTGQLNSPLHFGNGTRLTVT.

A single count supports this clone. The gene calls are TRBV7-9 and TRBJ1-5, with 12 bases fitting TRBD1. CDR3 size: 18 residues. The trim removed 5 bases at V and 2 bases at J, leaving 10 bases unmatched. The germline CDR1 and CDR2 sequences are SEHNR and FQNEAQ (reference sequence). The DNA of the CDR3 is TGTGCCAGCAGCCCCATAGGGACAGGGGGCGGTGGCAATCAGCCCCAGCATTTT. It encodes CASSPIGTGGGGNQPQHF.

V usage is TRBV2 and J usage is TRBJ1-5, with D possibly being TRBD1 (6 bases). The CDR3 has 14 residues. Germline V lookup: CDR1 SNHLY, CDR2 FYNNEI. V lost 3 bases, J lost 6 bases, and 12 bases lay in between. Here the CDR3 reads CASSEPPGVQPQHF. The CDR3 region has the DNA TGTGCCAGCAGTGAGCCGCCAGGGGTTCAGCCCCAGCATTTT.

The sample holds a few counts of this clone. J is TRBJ1-2 and V is TRBV10-2; D might be TRBD1 (6 bases). CDR3 length: 14 amino acids. V dropped 6 bases and J dropped 3 bases, with 14 bases sitting between them. Germline CDR1 WSHSY, CDR2 SAAADI. The CDR3 spells CASRQNRADYGYTF. CDR3 coding DNA: TGCGCCAGCAGACAAAACAGGGCAGACTATGGCTACACCTTC.

The chain couples TRBV7-9 to TRBJ2-7; D might be TRBD1 (5 bases). Germline CDR1 SEHNR, CDR2 FQNEAQ (reference sequence). The ends were cut back, 8 bases at V and 0 bases at J, with 14 bases in the middle. This CDR3 has 14 amino acids. The CDR3 DNA reads TGTGCCAGCGCAACGGACATGTCCTCCTACGAGCAGTACTTC. Its protein is CASATDMSSYEQYF.

This clone was seen a single time. The chain links TRBV27 to TRBJ2-7; maybe TRBD1 (6 bases). CDR1 is MNHEY and CDR2 is SMNVEV in the germline V gene (reference sequence). The V end lost 2 bases, the J end lost 6 bases, and 17 bases lay between the germline ends. CDR3 length: 15 amino acids. DNA of the CDR3: TGTGCCAGCAGTTTACGGGACATGCCCCTCGGCGAGCAGTACTTC. Its translation is CASSLRDMPLGEQYF.

V usage is TRBV5-1 and J usage is TRBJ2-7, with D unclear. CDR1 and CDR2 (germline): SGHRS, YFSETQ. The CDR3 is 13 residues long. Trimming took off 3 bases at V and 2 bases at J, with 9 bases between the two ends. CDR3 sequence (DNA): TGCGCCAGCAGCTATGGCAGTACCTACGAGCAGTACTTC. Residues: CASSYGSTYEQYF.

The V and J genes are TRBV11-2 and TRBJ1-1; TRBD1 matches 7 bases. This CDR3 is built from 13 residues. J lost 5 bases, V lost 1 base, and 1 base had no gene match. Per the germline V gene, CDR1 is SGHAT and CDR2 is FQNNGV. Written as DNA, the CDR3 is TGTGCCAGCAGCTTAGGACAGGGTACTGAAGCTTTCTTT. It encodes CASSLGQGTEAFF.

V gene TRBV18 combines with J gene TRBJ1-1; D ambiguous. Germline V gene data show CDR1 as KGHSH and CDR2 as LQKENI. V was pared by 4 bases and J by 1 base, with 7 bases between. CDR3 size: 13 residues. The CDR3 is CASSHTENTEAFF. In DNA, the CDR3 is TGTGCCAGCTCACACACAGAGAACACTGAAGCTTTCTTT.

The chain has TRBV6-5 and TRBJ1-6; tentatively, D is TRBD1 (6 bases). The V and J ends lost 8 bases and 5 bases respectively, with 10 bases between them. The CDR3 is 13 residues long. Germline V lookup: CDR1 MNHEY, CDR2 SVGAGI. The CDR3 sequence: CASAGVDNSPLHF. The CDR3, as DNA: TGTGCCAGCGCAGGGGTTGATAATTCACCCCTCCACTTT.

The chain couples TRBV6-6 to TRBJ1-1; TRBD1 might be the D (6 bases). Germline V lookup: CDR1 MNHNY, CDR2 SVGAGI (reference sequence). The CDR3 loop spans 12 amino acids. V was trimmed by 6 bases and J by 11 bases, leaving 16 bases between them. The DNA of the CDR3 is TGTGCCAGCAGACCACAGGGAGGGCGGGCTTTCTTT. Residues: CASRPQGGRAFF.

V is TRBV11-3 and J is TRBJ1-1; tentative D call: TRBD1 (5 bases). Germline-derived CDR1 and CDR2 are SGHNT and YENEEA. The CDR3 loop spans 15 amino acids. Deletions cut 5 bases from V and 4 bases from J, with 17 bases between. CDR3 nucleotides: TGTGCCAGCAGCCCTAGGCTGGGGCTGGGCACTGAAGCTTTCTTT. The encoded protein is CASSPRLGLGTEAFF.

The chain recombines TRBV7-3 with TRBJ2-7, with 8 nucleotides matching TRBD1. The CDR3 has 15 amino acids. The V gene end was trimmed by 5 bases and the J gene end by 3 bases; junction bases not matched to a gene: 9. The germline V gene has CDR1 SGHTA and CDR2 FQGTGA. In DNA, the CDR3 is TGTGCCAGCAGCCTAGGGGGGACAGGCAACTACGAGCAGTACTTC. Protein product: CASSLGGTGNYEQYF.

The chain couples TRBV7-9 to TRBJ2-1; TRBD2 agrees at 10 bases. Losses at the gene ends were 5 bases for V and 7 bases for J; bases not matched to a gene: 14. CDR1 is SEHNR, CDR2 FQNEAQ, per germline (reference sequence). CDR3 length equals 17 residues. The DNA for the CDR3 is TGTGCCAGCAGCGCGAGAGAGGCTAGCGGGGGAATGAATGAGCAGTTCTTC. It encodes CASSAREASGGMNEQFF. The variable domain in full, completed from reference TRBV7-9 and TRBJ2-1, reads DTGVSQNPRHKITKRGQNVTFRCDPISEHNRLYWYRQTLGQGPEFLTYFQNEAQLEKSRLLSDRFSAERPKGSFSTLEIQRTEQGDSAMYLCASSAREASGGMNEQFFGPGTRLTVL.

This sequence joins TRBV12-3 or TRBV12-4 and TRBJ2-2, with a tentative D call TRBD1 (6 bases). CDR3 length: 13 residues. The V gene lost 5 bases and the J gene lost 4 bases, with 8 bases spanning the gap. In nucleotides, the CDR3 is TGTGCCAGCAGTATACAGGGCACCGGGGAGCTGTTTTTT. Translated: CASSIQGTGELFF.

The chain has TRBV7-8 and TRBJ2-7, with 10 bases identical to TRBD1. Per the germline V gene, CDR1 is SGHVS and CDR2 is FQNEAQ. CDR3 size: 15 residues. Trimming took 5 bases from V and 3 from J; bases not matched to a gene: 7. CDR3 amino acids: CASSNRDRGIYEQYF. CDR3 sequence (DNA): TGTGCCAGCAGCAACCGGGACAGGGGTATCTACGAGCAGTACTTC.

This sequence joins TRBV6-1 and TRBJ1-2; D possibly corresponds to TRBD1 (5 bases). This CDR3 has 12 residues. Germline lookup yields CDR1 MNHNS and CDR2 SASEGT. The V end lost 2 bases, the J end lost 5 bases, and 6 bases lay between the germline ends. CDR3: CASSERQYGYTF. CDR3 coding DNA: TGTGCCAGCAGTGAAAGACAGTATGGCTACACCTTC.

The chain links TRBV5-1 to TRBJ2-1; 10 nucleotides match TRBD2. The CDR3 length is 13 residues. J was trimmed by 6 bases and V by 5 bases; bases with no gene match: 2. Germline CDR1 is SGHRS and CDR2 is YFSETQ. This chain's CDR3 is CASRLAGRNEQFF. The CDR3 DNA follows: TGCGCCAGCAGACTAGCGGGGCGCAATGAGCAGTTCTTC.

This chain joins TRBV7-3 and TRBJ2-3; no definite D call. CDR1 and CDR2 (germline): SGHTA, FQGTGA. V was trimmed by 0 bases and J by 2 bases, leaving 6 bases between them. The CDR3 has 14 amino acids. DNA for the CDR3: TGTGCCAGCAGCTTAACCCCCCTCACAGATACGCAGTATTTT. It is translated as CASSLTPLTDTQYF.

V and J are TRBV6-4 and TRBJ2-7; D may be TRBD1 (5 bases). The length of the CDR3 is 14 residues. Trimming shortened V by 5 bases and J by 2 bases, and 13 bases separated the two germline ends. Germline CDR1 reads MRHNA; CDR2 reads SNTAGT. The chain's CDR3 is CASSRQTTPYEQYF. The CDR3 bases are TGTGCCAGCAGTAGACAGACCACCCCCTACGAGCAGTACTTC.

The J gene is TRBJ1-6, the V gene TRBV20-1; 7 positions match TRBD1. V trimming: 3 bases; J trimming: 6 bases; junction bases outside the gene matches: 5. The germline V gene has CDR1 DFQATT and CDR2 SNEGSKA (reference sequence). This CDR3 has 14 amino acids. In DNA, the CDR3 is TGCAGTGCTAGTCAACAGGGGTCTAATTCACCCCTCCACTTT. Translated: CSASQQGSNSPLHF.

The chain employs TRBV7-9 and TRBJ1-1, with no clear D. Germline assignment: CDR1 SEHNR and CDR2 FQNEAQ (reference sequence). The CDR3 extends over 12 amino acids. V lost 2 bases and J lost 5, with 6 bases in between. The CDR3 DNA reads TGTGCCAGCAGCTTATTGACAACTGAAGCTTTCTTT. Encoded protein: CASSLLTTEAFF.

The chain has TRBV5-5 and TRBJ1-2; D unresolved. The CDR3 has 13 amino acids. Per germline, CDR1 SGHKS and CDR2 YYEKEE (reference sequence). V was pared by 0 bases and J by 3 bases, with 6 bases between. The CDR3 region has the DNA TGTGCCAGCAGCTTGGTGGCCGACTATGGCTACACCTTC. Its protein product is CASSLVADYGYTF.

The chain couples TRBV4-2 to TRBJ2-7; 9 nucleotides agree with TRBD2. With 0 bases clipped from V and 1 base from J, the junction kept 1 base outside the gene matches. This CDR3 is built from 15 residues. CDR1 and CDR2 from the germline V gene are LGHNA and YNFKEQ. CDR3 nucleotide sequence: TGTGCCAGCAGCCAAGATACTAGCGGGTCCTACGAGCAGTACTTC. It translates to CASSQDTSGSYEQYF.